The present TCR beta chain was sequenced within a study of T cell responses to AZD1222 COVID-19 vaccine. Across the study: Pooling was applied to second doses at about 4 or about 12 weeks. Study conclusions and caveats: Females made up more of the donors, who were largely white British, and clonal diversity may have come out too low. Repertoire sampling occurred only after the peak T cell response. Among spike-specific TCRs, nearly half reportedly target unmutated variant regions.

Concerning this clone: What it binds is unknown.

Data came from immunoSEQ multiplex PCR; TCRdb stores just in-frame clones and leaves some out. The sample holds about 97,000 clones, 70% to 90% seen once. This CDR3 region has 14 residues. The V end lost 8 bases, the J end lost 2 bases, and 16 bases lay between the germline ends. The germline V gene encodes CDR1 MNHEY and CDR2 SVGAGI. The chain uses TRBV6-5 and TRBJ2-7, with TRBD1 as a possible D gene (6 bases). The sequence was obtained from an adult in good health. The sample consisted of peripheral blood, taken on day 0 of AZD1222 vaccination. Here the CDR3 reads CASAYREITYEQYF. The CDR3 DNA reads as TGTGCCAGCGCTTACAGGGAGATTACCTACGAGCAGTACTTC.